The clone carrying this T cell receptor (beta chain) is a singleton in its sample. The sample belongs to a study of cytomegalovirus exposure and HLA in healthy donors. The CDR3 extends over 13 amino acids. The germline gives CDR1 SQVTM, CDR2 ANQGSEA. The V end was cut by 8 bases, the J end by 5 bases, with 18 bases between. Sequencing was performed with immunoSEQ multiplex PCR; in TCRdb, only in-frame clones are kept and a portion is missing. The profile shows over 250,000 clones, 86% of them singletons. The chain links TRBV29-1 to TRBJ2-5, with a weak D call TRBD2 (7 bases). The source material was PBMCs. This sequence was found in a woman younger than 30 in good health and CMV-seronegative. The CDR3 spells CSSTWGGGETQYF. CDR3 coding DNA: TGCAGCTCCACATGGGGGGGCGGGGAGACCCAGTACTTC.